This is a list of T cell receptor beta chains from one sample in a study of shared clonotypes between healthy human individuals. Sequenced by immunoSEQ multiplex PCR; TCRdb stores in-frame clones only, minus some. Counted here are some 1.1 million clones, approximately 80% occurring once; the ten biggest clones make up about 0.89%. The material sequenced was memory CD4+ T cells from PBMCs. Receptors were obtained from a man in his late teens or twenties in good health. Some clones in this sample may be carry-over from other donors' samples. The CDR3 runs from the conserved cysteine through the conserved F or W. Clone size, where shown, is once, few, many, or a class for clones that have expanded.

TRBV15	few	TRBJ2-5	CATSRASTETQYF
TRBV6-5	NA	TRBJ1-5	CASSGQVGQPQHF
TRBV4-2	NA	TRBJ2-7	CASSRGGGHEQYF
TRBV9	NA	TRBJ2-1	CASSPDYNEQFF
TRBV6-1	NA	TRBJ2-7	CASQGLADYEQYF
TRBV2	many	TRBJ1-3	CARDKLGSGNTIYF
TRBV9	NA	TRBJ1-4	CASSLDRGGKEKLFF
TRBV5-1	NA	TRBJ2-7	CASSIGTSGTSYEQYF
TRBV4-1	NA	TRBJ2-1	CASSQDPAGSSYNEQFF
TRBV6-6	NA	TRBJ2-2	CASSYGVYTGELFF
TRBV10-3	NA	TRBJ2-1	CAIRGEQYNEQFF
TRBV7-6	NA	TRBJ2-4	CASSLMGGRSAKNIQYF
TRBV7-2	NA	TRBJ2-5	CASSPHLATNQETQYF
TRBV4-2	NA	TRBJ1-5	CASSLGGGNQPQHF
TRBV9	NA	TRBJ2-1	CASSPRRGRVSYNEQFF
TRBV5-4	NA	TRBJ2-1	CASSRQGAINEQFF
TRBV28	few	TRBJ1-2	CASRSNAGQGYGYTF
TRBV5-1	NA	TRBJ1-2	CASRPGTNYGYTF
TRBV6-4	NA	TRBJ2-1	CASSPLAELMDEQFF
TRBV27	NA	TRBJ2-7	CASSRDRGYEQYF
TRBV19	NA	TRBJ2-5	CATKNRGEETQYF
TRBV15	once	TRBJ2-3	CATSRVTSGTDTQYF
TRBV4-3	once	TRBJ2-1	CASSPPGLYNEQFF
TRBV29-1	NA	TRBJ1-2	CSVSLTNYGYTF
TRBV27	NA	TRBJ1-1	CASSSRTGGGTEAFF
TRBV7-2	NA	TRBJ2-7	CASSSRGTGTKTYEQYF
TRBV6-1	NA	TRBJ2-7	CATTRTSGIYEQYF
TRBV19	NA	TRBJ2-1	CASRVLAGGISSYNEQFF
TRBV28	NA	TRBJ1-5	CASSSDRLRDSNQPQHF
TRBV2	once	TRBJ1-1	CASSESWGTEAFF
TRBV2	few	TRBJ2-2	CASSVGTTGELFF
TRBV18	NA	TRBJ1-1	CASSPARERAFF
TRBV28	NA	TRBJ1-5	CASRDDQLQHF
TRBV20-1	few	TRBJ1-1	CSAGPYTEAFF
TRBV4-1	few	TRBJ1-1	CASTPRVAGTEAFF
TRBV5-1	NA	TRBJ1-2	CASSFLSGDYGYTF
TRBV9	NA	TRBJ1-2	CASSVLQGSYGYTF
TRBV9	NA	TRBJ2-2	CASSVAPQGFGTGELFF
TRBV28	few	TRBJ1-1	CASSSTGDNTEAFF
TRBV7-3	NA	TRBJ2-5	CASSLNSGGVETQYF
TRBV4-1	NA	TRBJ1-4	CASSQGWGRGVGYEKLFF
TRBV5-1	NA	TRBJ2-7	CASPTGLAAAPTYEQYF
TRBV28	NA	TRBJ2-7	CASRVPSSGRGVRQYF
TRBV10-3	NA	TRBJ1-1	CAISESTRTEAFF
TRBV6-1	once	TRBJ2-5	CASSELAGRQETQYF
TRBV7-2	NA	TRBJ2-1	CASSPPGSAGGQFF
TRBV7-6	NA	TRBJ2-1	CASSLGLPQSYEQFF
TRBV15	NA	TRBJ2-5	CATSSSGRAIETQYF
TRBV7-8	NA	TRBJ2-7	CASSLAGGTISYEQYF
TRBV27	NA	TRBJ2-3	CANPARAGGIEDTQYF
TRBV7-2	NA	TRBJ1-5	CASSLDSGDQPQHF
TRBV18	NA	TRBJ1-5	CASSPLGQSNQPQHF
TRBV2	NA	TRBJ2-7	CASSEGTKVEQYF